What follows are 21 T cell receptor beta chains derived from one specimen sequenced in a study of Ad26.COV2.S vaccination and SARS-CoV-2 variants. TCRdb's copy holds only in-frame clones and misses some; the assay was immunoSEQ multiplex PCR. The sample includes about 380,000 clones, roughly 80% of them seen just once. Treatment defined: around 19 received Ad26.COV2.S at low or high dose, single or two shots; a few received placebo; per-sample allocation not given. Specimens were obtained on day 63 following the first vaccine or placebo injection. The sequencing here drew on peripheral blood, taken in a trial of Ad26.COV2.S vaccine versus placebo. The receptors here all came from a person aged 18 to 59 who received the Ad26.COV2.S COVID-19 vaccine or a placebo.

As DNA, the CDR3 is TGTGCCAGCAGCTTAGGGGGGGGCGTCAATGAGCAGTTCTTC. This translates into CASSLGGGVNEQFF. This rearrangement joins TRBV7-2 to TRBJ2-1; tentatively, D is TRBD2 (7 bases). Looked up from germline, CDR1 is SGHTA and CDR2 is FQGNSA. The CDR3 is 14 residues long. Trimming removed 1 base at V and 6 bases at J, with 10 bases between. The variable domain in full, with the rest retrieved from reference TRBV7-2 and TRBJ2-1, is GAGVSQSPSNKVTEKGKDVELRCDPISGHTALYWYRQSLGQGLEFLIYFQGNSAPDKSGLPSDRFSAERTGGSVSTLTIQRTQQEDSAVYLCASSLGGGVNEQFFGPGTRLTVL.

The rearrangement uses TRBV6-5 and TRBJ2-7, with 10 bases aligning to TRBD2. This CDR3 has 15 amino acids. The trim removed 6 bases at V and 5 bases at J, leaving 10 bases unmatched. Germline lookup yields CDR1 MNHEY and CDR2 SVGAGI. CDR3 region: CASSGGGTSVDEQYF. CDR3 DNA: TGTGCCAGCAGCGGGGGAGGGACTAGCGTAGACGAGCAGTACTTC.

CDR3 bases: TGTGCCAGCAGCTTAAATGGGAGATTTGTGTTTTTT. Its translation is CASSLNGRFVFF. The chain recombines TRBV5-6 with TRBJ2-2; D is possibly TRBD2 (5 bases). The length of the CDR3 is 12 residues. In germline, CDR1 is SGHDT, CDR2 YYEEEE. Trimming shortened V by 2 bases and J by 15 bases, and 14 bases separated the two germline ends.

V is TRBV19 and J is TRBJ1-5, with 9 bases fitting TRBD1. The germline V gene encodes CDR1 LNHDA and CDR2 SQIVND (reference sequence). V was clipped by 9 bases and J by 3 bases; unmatched bases: 12. The CDR3 loop spans 16 amino acids. The CDR3 loop is CASRDRAGPFNQPQHF. The CDR3 bases are TGTGCCAGCCGGGACAGGGCAGGACCCTTCAATCAGCCCCAGCATTTT.

This chain connects TRBV6-5 to TRBJ2-7, with 7 bases matching TRBD2. The CDR3 consists of 15 residues. V was clipped by 3 bases and J by 4 bases; unmatched bases: 9. Germline V gene data show CDR1 as MNHEY and CDR2 as SVGAGI. In nucleotides, the CDR3 is TGTGCCAGCAGTTATGGGGGAGGGCCCGGGTACGAGCAGTACTTC. Encoded protein: CASSYGGGPGYEQYF.

This clone was counted a single time. The genes are TRBV27 and TRBJ1-1; no definite D call. V lost 5 bases to trimming and J lost 11 bases, with 24 bases between them. This CDR3 has 15 residues. Per the germline V gene, CDR1 is MNHEY and CDR2 is SMNVEV (reference sequence). The DNA for the CDR3 is TGTGCCAGCAGTCCCTCGGGCGGCCGCTGGGTCGAGGCTTTCTTT. Residues: CASSPSGGRWVEAFF.

The genes are TRBV29-1 and TRBJ2-5; D may correspond to TRBD1 or TRBD2 (6 bases each). Germline V gives CDR1 SQVTM, CDR2 ANQGSEA. The CDR3 has 13 amino acids. V was trimmed by 8 bases and J by 1 base, leaving 14 bases between them. CDR3 sequence: CSTMRGAQETQYF. DNA for the CDR3: TGCAGCACTATGAGGGGGGCCCAAGAGACCCAGTACTTC. Filled out from reference TRBV29-1 and TRBJ2-5, the complete variable domain reads SAVISQKPSRDICQRGTSLTIQCQVDSQVTMMFWYRQQPGQSLTLIATANQGSEATYESGFVIDKFPISRPNLTFSTLTVSNMSPEDSSIYLCSTMRGAQETQYFGPGTRLLVL.

The chain uses TRBV3-1 (or the pseudogene TRBV3-2) and TRBJ2-3; 11 nucleotides line up with TRBD2. Germline V lookup: CDR1 LGHDT, CDR2 YNNKEL (reference sequence). Trimming at V came to 6 bases and at J to 2 bases, leaving 10 bases not matched to a gene. This CDR3 comprises 17 residues. The CDR3 DNA reads TGTGCCAGCAGGTTACGGACTAGCGGGTCCTACACAGATACGCAGTATTTT. This translates into CASRLRTSGSYTDTQYF.

The gene calls are TRBV28 and TRBJ1-1; D remains ambiguous. Trimming pared 10 bases from V and 3 bases from J, leaving 18 bases between. The CDR3 contains 14 residues. Germline V gene data show CDR1 as MDHEN and CDR2 as SYDVKM. CDR3 nucleotides: TGTGCCACCCTAATCATCTTTCCCGACACTGAAGCTTTCTTT. Translating gives CATLIIFPDTEAFF.

The chain joins TRBV11-3 to TRBJ2-5, with 8 positions matching TRBD2. The V gene end was trimmed by 5 bases and the J gene end by 7 bases; junction bases not matched to a gene: 9. CDR3 length: 14 residues. Germline V gene sequence: CDR1 SGHNT, CDR2 YENEEA. The DNA for the CDR3 is TGTGCCAGCAGCGCTCAAGCGGGGGCGGGGACCCAGTACTTC. As protein: CASSAQAGAGTQYF. The whole variable domain, remainder taken from reference TRBV11-3 and TRBJ2-5, is EAGVVQSPRYKIIEKKQPVAFWCNPISGHNTLYWYLQNLGQGPELLIRYENEEAVDDSQLPKDRFSAERLKGVDSTLKIQPAELGDSAVYLCASSAQAGAGTQYFGPGTRLLVL.

Comments on this clone: The sample has other DNA sequences that encode this CDR3 too. The chain carries TRBV11-2 and TRBJ2-5; no definite D call. There are 11 residues in the CDR3. Looked up from germline, CDR1 is SGHAT and CDR2 is FQNNGV. V was clipped by 4 bases and J by 5 bases, with 5 bases between them. The CDR3 DNA follows: TGTGCCAGCAGCTCACAGGAGACCCAGTACTTC. This gives the protein CASSSQETQYF.

The chain links TRBV4-2 to TRBJ2-3, with unresolved D. Per germline, CDR1 LGHNA and CDR2 YNFKEQ. The length of the CDR3 is 14 residues. V dropped 3 bases and J dropped 5 bases, with 12 bases sitting between them. The CDR3 bases are TGTGCCAGCAGCCAGGGTTACTCCGTAGATACGCAGTATTTT. As protein: CASSQGYSVDTQYF.

V usage is TRBV4-1 and J usage is TRBJ2-1; 7 nucleotides align to TRBD1. The CDR3 length is 15 residues. Germline lookup yields CDR1 MGHRA and CDR2 YSYEKL. Unmatched junction bases numbered 8, after V lost 4 bases and J lost 5 bases. CDR3: CASSPMDRSHNEQFF. DNA for the CDR3: TGCGCCAGCAGCCCCATGGACAGGAGCCACAATGAGCAGTTCTTC.

J is TRBJ2-1 and V is TRBV5-4; D gene uncertain. V lost 0 bases and J lost 7, with 8 bases in between. The CDR3 is made up of 13 amino acids. CDR1 and CDR2 from the germline V gene are SGHNT and YYREEE (reference sequence). CDR3 DNA: TGTGCCAGCAGCTTGGCGACACCAAATGAGCAGTTCTTC. Translation: CASSLATPNEQFF.

The V and J genes are TRBV19 and TRBJ2-1, with D perhaps TRBD1 (5 bases). Germline-derived CDR1 and CDR2 are LNHDA and SQIVND (reference sequence). The CDR3 loop spans 16 amino acids. With 8 bases removed from V and 0 bases from J, the gap between germline ends came to 17 bases. The CDR3 DNA reads as TGTGCCAGTCAGGGAAGGCTGAGTGGCTCCTACAATGAGCAGTTCTTC. This sequence encodes CASQGRLSGSYNEQFF.

This rearrangement joins TRBV18 to TRBJ1-4, with D uncertain. The V gene lost 5 bases and the J gene lost 3 bases, with 13 bases spanning the gap. Germline values: CDR1 KGHSH, CDR2 LQKENI. The CDR3 loop spans 15 amino acids. The CDR3 protein is CASSRTQRPNEKLFF. Written as DNA, the CDR3 is TGTGCCAGCTCAAGGACTCAGCGGCCTAATGAAAAACTGTTTTTT.

The genes are TRBV3-1 (or the pseudogene TRBV3-2) and TRBJ1-3; D not resolved. The CDR3 extends over 14 amino acids. The germline V gene has CDR1 LGHDT and CDR2 YNNKEL (reference sequence). V shed 1 base and J shed 1 base, with 5 bases lying between them. CDR3: CASSQVLSGNTIYF. The CDR3 DNA reads TGTGCCAGCAGCCAAGTCCTATCTGGAAACACCATATATTTT.

This clone was detected only once. This chain connects TRBV6-4 to TRBJ2-3, with TRBD2 as a possible D gene (6 bases). CDR3 length equals 17 residues. Germline lookup yields CDR1 MRHNA and CDR2 SNTAGT. The V and J ends lost 0 bases and 6 bases respectively, with 19 bases between them. CDR3 region: CASSDSELAVWRDTQYF. The CDR3 nucleotides are TGTGCCAGCAGTGACTCGGAGTTAGCGGTTTGGAGGGATACGCAGTATTTT.

The chain recombines TRBV27 with TRBJ1-4; 7 nucleotides align to TRBD1. CDR1 is MNHEY and CDR2 is SMNVEV in the germline V gene (reference sequence). This CDR3 spans 14 amino acids. V trimming: 5 bases; J trimming: 7 bases; junction bases outside the gene matches: 7. Here the CDR3 DNA reads TGTGCCAGCAGTGCGGGACAGCCGCTTGAAAAACTGTTTTTT. Translation: CASSAGQPLEKLFF.

The chain combines TRBV24-1 with TRBJ1-1, with a possible D match to TRBD1 (6 bases). The CDR3 covers 15 residues. CDR1 is KGHDR, CDR2 SFDVKD, per germline. The V and J ends lost 3 bases and 3 bases respectively, with 13 bases between them. The CDR3 is CATSDPRGGDTEAFF. In nucleotides, the CDR3 is TGTGCCACCAGTGATCCAAGGGGGGGAGACACTGAAGCTTTCTTT.

The gene calls are TRBV7-3 and TRBJ2-3; perhaps TRBD1 as D (6 bases). There are 14 residues in the CDR3. Germline V gene sequence: CDR1 SGHTA, CDR2 FQGTGA. The V and J ends lost 5 bases and 0 bases respectively, with 9 bases between them. CDR3 bases: TGTGCCAGCAGCCAGGGGCTTAGCACAGATACGCAGTATTTT. Residues: CASSQGLSTDTQYF.